These 17 T cell receptor beta chains originate from one sample sequenced in a study of blood T cells in healthy people across ages. The use of a sample-barcoded 5' primer and a J-beta primer mix characterized a second PCR of roughly 7 to 11 cycles. Using its own MiXCR run on the 5' RACE reads, TCRdb lists one record per CDR3 protein. The sample includes more than 800,000 distinct CDR3 sequences, around 26% of them seen just once. Sequencing was performed on blood. The receptors were sampled from a woman aged 80 or over in good health.

This chain uses TRBV19 with TRBJ2-1, with D possibly called TRBD1 or TRBD2 (6 bases each). The germline V gene encodes CDR1 LNHDA and CDR2 SQIVND (reference sequence). The CDR3 sequence is 13 residues long. V dropped 8 bases and J dropped 2 bases, with 10 bases sitting between them. The CDR3 DNA is TGTGCCAGTGGGGGGCGAACCTACAATGAGCAGTTCTTC. This codes for CASGGRTYNEQFF. The full variable domain, its missing parts supplied by reference TRBV19 and TRBJ2-1, is DGGITQSPKYLFRKEGQNVTLSCEQNLNHDAMYWYRQDPGQGLRLIYYSQIVNDFQKGDIAEGYSVSREKKESFPLTVTSAQKNPTAFYLCASGGRTYNEQFFGPGTRLTVL.

The genes are TRBV4-1 and TRBJ2-5; a possible D gene is TRBD2 (5 bases). The germline CDR1 and CDR2 sequences are MGHRA and YSYEKL. Trimming cost V 2 bases and J 0 bases, with 10 bases left between them. This CDR3 region has 15 residues. The CDR3 DNA follows: TGCGCCAGCAGCCAAACAGCGGTGTACCAAGAGACCCAGTACTTC. It encodes CASSQTAVYQETQYF.

The rearrangement uses TRBV11-2 and TRBJ2-5, with a weak D call TRBD2 (7 bases). Between the trimmed V and J ends, which lost 5 bases and 11 bases, there was a span of 27 bases. Per germline, CDR1 SGHAT and CDR2 FQNNGV. CDR3 size: 16 residues. CDR3 DNA: TGTGCCAGCAGCCCTCCGCCACGGGGGGCATCCTACGGGCAGTACTTC. As protein: CASSPPPRGASYGQYF.

About this clonotype itself: Given a much more abundant clone one base away, this may be a read error. The chain is built from TRBV29-1 and TRBJ1-2; the match to TRBD1 covers 9 bases. Germline V CDR1 and CDR2: SQVTM, ANQGSEA. V was clipped by 6 bases and J by 10 bases; unmatched bases: 6. This CDR3 comprises 11 residues. DNA for the CDR3: TGCAGCGTATGGACAGGGGAGGACTACACCTTC. It yields the protein CSVWTGEDYTF.

This clonotype was found a few times. The V and J genes are TRBV7-9 and TRBJ2-7; a possible D gene is TRBD2 (6 bases). The CDR3 consists of 14 residues. Trimming removed 2 bases from V and 7 bases from J, with 15 bases in between. In germline, CDR1 is SEHNR, CDR2 FQNEAQ (reference sequence). CDR3 sequence: CASSLSLAGHEQYF. The CDR3 DNA reads TGTGCCAGCAGCTTATCACTAGCAGGGCATGAGCAGTACTTC.

In its sample, this clonotype was seen a few times. This chain connects TRBV4-2 to TRBJ2-1; 13 bases fit TRBD2. V shed 3 bases and J 13 bases; nucleotides not matched to a gene: 9. The CDR3 runs 15 residues. Germline V lookup: CDR1 LGHNA, CDR2 YNFKEQ. CDR3 nucleotides: TGTGCCAGCAGCCACGGACTAGCGGGGGTGGAGACCCAGTTCTTC. Amino acids: CASSHGLAGVETQFF.

This chain uses TRBV7-2 with TRBJ1-1; TRBD1 is a possible D gene (5 bases). This CDR3 comprises 17 residues. Germline V gives CDR1 SGHTA, CDR2 FQGNSA. Trimming stripped 2 bases from V and 0 bases from J, with 16 bases between. The CDR3 DNA reads TGTGCCAGCAGCTTAAGGCTAGACAGCTTACTGAACACTGAAGCTTTCTTT. Amino acid sequence: CASSLRLDSLLNTEAFF.

This clonotype has just a few counts. The V gene is TRBV7-2, the J gene TRBJ1-3; D is undetermined. The V gene lost 1 base and the J gene lost 2 bases, with 12 bases spanning the gap. This CDR3 region has 16 residues. From germline, CDR1 is SGHTA and CDR2 FQGNSA. CDR3 residues: CASSLVEGSPGNTIYF. In DNA form, the CDR3 reads TGTGCCAGCAGCTTAGTGGAGGGTTCGCCTGGAAACACCATATATTTT.

The chain is built from TRBV6-5 and TRBJ1-1; 9 nucleotides align to TRBD1. This CDR3 is 17 amino acids long. Trimming cost V 4 bases and J 1 base; bases outside gene matches: 10. Germline CDR1 is MNHEY and CDR2 is SVGAGI. The CDR3 here is CASSSNRGRMGNTEAFF. For the CDR3, the DNA is TGTGCCAGCAGTTCAAACAGGGGGCGGATGGGGAACACTGAAGCTTTCTTT.

This clonotype was observed at least ten times. The chain carries TRBV7-9 and TRBJ1-2; perhaps TRBD1 as D (6 bases). Germline CDR1 SEHNR, CDR2 FQNEAQ (reference sequence). Trimming took off 2 bases at V and 2 bases at J, with 12 bases between the two ends. The CDR3 loop spans 15 amino acids. The CDR3 nucleotides are TGTGCCAGCAGCTTACGCGGCACAGGGAACTATGGCTACACCTTC. Its protein is CASSLRGTGNYGYTF.

This clonotype was seen at least ten times. This chain joins TRBV6-6 and TRBJ2-1; maybe TRBD2 (5 bases). CDR3 size: 16 residues. V lost 4 bases and J 7 bases, leaving 20 bases between the germline ends. Germline loops: CDR1 MNHNY, CDR2 SVGAGI (reference sequence). Here the CDR3 DNA reads TGTGCCAGCAGTTCTTATCAGCGGCGCGAAGGAAATGAGCAGTTCTTC. It yields the protein CASSSYQRREGNEQFF.

This clonotype was counted ten times or more. V is TRBV6-5 and J is TRBJ2-3; D possibly matches TRBD1 or TRBD2 (7 bases each). CDR1 is MNHEY, CDR2 SVGAGI, per germline. This CDR3 has 16 residues. Trimming removed 6 bases at V and 4 bases at J, with 20 bases between. The chain's CDR3 is CASSFSGRGGADTQYF. CDR3 coding DNA: TGTGCCAGCAGCTTCTCTGGCAGGGGGGGGGCAGATACGCAGTATTTT.

This clonotype occurred a few times. The chain combines TRBV6-2 or TRBV6-3 with TRBJ2-7; TRBD2 matches 10 bases. Per germline, CDR1 MNHEY and CDR2 SVGEGT. V dropped 3 bases and J dropped 1; count of bases not matched to a gene: 9. The CDR3 is 17 amino acids. The CDR3 reads CASSYNQGLADSYEQYF. The CDR3 nucleotides read TGTGCCAGCAGTTATAATCAAGGACTAGCGGATTCCTACGAGCAGTACTTC.

This clonotype was seen once. This sequence joins TRBV19 and TRBJ1-2; 10 bases match TRBD1. V lost 6 bases, J lost 7 bases, and 5 bases stayed unmatched. The CDR3 is made up of 13 amino acids. Germline values: CDR1 LNHDA, CDR2 SQIVND (reference sequence). The CDR3 DNA reads TGTGCCAGTAGAAGGACAGGGGGAACTGGCTACACCTTC. Amino acid sequence: CASRRTGGTGYTF.

The chain is built from TRBV12-3 or TRBV12-4 and TRBJ2-1; 7 positions match TRBD2. This CDR3 region has 15 residues. Trimming removed 5 bases from V and 8 bases from J; junction bases left unmatched: 12. The CDR3 coding sequence is TGTGCCAGCAGTGCAACGGGAGGAACTCTTGATGAGCAGTTCTTC. As protein: CASSATGGTLDEQFF.

Comment on this clonotype: A much larger clone lies one base from this, so it may be a read error. The CDR3 nucleotides read TGTGCCAGCAGCTATCGGGGCCGCGGGGCAGTCTACGAGCAGTACTTC. Amino acids: CASSYRGRGAVYEQYF. The V call is TRBV11-2, the J call TRBJ2-5, with D tentatively TRBD2 (6 bases). TRBJ2-7 matches the DNA end more closely, so the J call is doubtful. The CDR3 runs to 16 residues. Germline CDR1 is SGHAT and CDR2 is FQNNGV.

The chain combines TRBV28 with TRBJ1-4; D unresolved. This CDR3 contains 14 residues. V gave up 2 bases and J gave up 5 bases, with 9 bases separating them. CDR1 and CDR2 (germline): MDHEN, SYDVKM. This chain's CDR3 is CASSLSGPNEKLFF. CDR3 DNA: TGTGCCAGCAGTTTAAGTGGGCCCAATGAAAAACTGTTTTTT. Supplemented by reference TRBV28 and TRBJ1-4, the full variable domain reads DVKVTQSSRYLVKRTGEKVFLECVQDMDHENMFWYRQDPGLGLRLIYFSYDVKMKEKGDIPEGYSVSREKKERFSLILESASTNQTSMYLCASSLSGPNEKLFFGSGTQLSVL.